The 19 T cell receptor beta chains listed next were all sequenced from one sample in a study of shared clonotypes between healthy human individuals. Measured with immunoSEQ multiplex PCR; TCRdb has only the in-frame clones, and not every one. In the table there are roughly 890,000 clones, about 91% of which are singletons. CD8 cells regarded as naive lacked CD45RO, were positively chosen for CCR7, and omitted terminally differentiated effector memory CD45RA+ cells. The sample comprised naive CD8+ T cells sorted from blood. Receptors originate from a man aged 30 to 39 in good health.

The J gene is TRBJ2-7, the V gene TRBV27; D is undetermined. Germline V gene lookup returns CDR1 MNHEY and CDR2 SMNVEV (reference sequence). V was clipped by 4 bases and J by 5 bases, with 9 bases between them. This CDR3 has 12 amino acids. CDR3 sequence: CASSSLSHEQYF. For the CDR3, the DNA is TGTGCCAGCAGTTCCCTCAGCCACGAGCAGTACTTC.

As DNA, the CDR3 is TGTGCCAGCAGCCAAGATCGAGCAGGGCTCAACATTCAGTACTTC. The encoded protein is CASSQDRAGLNIQYF. The chain couples TRBV14 to TRBJ2-4; a possible D gene is TRBD1 (5 bases). Germline V gene lookup returns CDR1 SGHDN and CDR2 FVKESK. CDR3 length: 15 amino acids. Trimming shortened V by 0 bases and J by 7 bases, and 13 bases separated the two germline ends.

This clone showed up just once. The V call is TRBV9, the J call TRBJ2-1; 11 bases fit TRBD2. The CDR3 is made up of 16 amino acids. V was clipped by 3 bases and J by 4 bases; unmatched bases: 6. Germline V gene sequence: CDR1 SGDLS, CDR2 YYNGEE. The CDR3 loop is CASSGGTSGLYNEQFF. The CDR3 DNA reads TGTGCCAGCAGCGGGGGGACTAGCGGATTATACAATGAGCAGTTCTTC.

The CDR3 is CSVGTGGAYEQYF. The CDR3 coding sequence is TGCAGCGTTGGGACAGGGGGCGCCTACGAGCAGTACTTC. V and J are TRBV29-1 and TRBJ2-7; 11 bases match TRBD1. Germline V CDR1 and CDR2: SQVTM, ANQGSEA. This CDR3 is 13 amino acids long. Losses at the gene ends were 4 bases for V and 2 bases for J; bases not matched to a gene: 1.

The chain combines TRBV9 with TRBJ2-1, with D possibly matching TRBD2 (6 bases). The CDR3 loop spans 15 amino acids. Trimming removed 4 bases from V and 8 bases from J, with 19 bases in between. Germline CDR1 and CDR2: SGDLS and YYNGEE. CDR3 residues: CASSPGTYLTDEQFF. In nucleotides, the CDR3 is TGTGCCAGCAGCCCCGGGACTTACCTTACGGATGAGCAGTTCTTC.

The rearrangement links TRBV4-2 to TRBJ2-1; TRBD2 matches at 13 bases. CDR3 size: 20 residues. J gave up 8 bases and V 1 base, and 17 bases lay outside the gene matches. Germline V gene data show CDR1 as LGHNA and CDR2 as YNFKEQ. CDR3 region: CASSQGVPRTSGSRRDEQFF. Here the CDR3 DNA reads TGTGCCAGCAGCCAAGGCGTACCAAGGACTAGCGGGAGTCGTCGCGATGAGCAGTTCTTC.

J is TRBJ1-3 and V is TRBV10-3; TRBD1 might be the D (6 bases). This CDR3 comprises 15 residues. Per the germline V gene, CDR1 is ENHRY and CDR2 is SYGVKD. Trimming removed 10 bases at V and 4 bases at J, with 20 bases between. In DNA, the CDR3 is TGTGCCAGCGGAGGGGGGTCCTTGCGGGGAAACACCATATATTTT. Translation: CASGGGSLRGNTIYF.

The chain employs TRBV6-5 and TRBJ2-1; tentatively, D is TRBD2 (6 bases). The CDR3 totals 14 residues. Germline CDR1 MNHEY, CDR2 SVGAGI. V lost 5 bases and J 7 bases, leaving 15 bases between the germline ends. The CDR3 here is CASSRLEGGNEQFF. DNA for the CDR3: TGTGCCAGCAGTCGACTGGAGGGCGGGAATGAGCAGTTCTTC.

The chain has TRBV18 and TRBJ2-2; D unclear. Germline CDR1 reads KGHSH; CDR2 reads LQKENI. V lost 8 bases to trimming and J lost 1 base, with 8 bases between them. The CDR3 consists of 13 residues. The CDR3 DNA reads TGTGCCAGCAACGACTTGAACACCGGGGAGCTGTTTTTT. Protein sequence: CASNDLNTGELFF. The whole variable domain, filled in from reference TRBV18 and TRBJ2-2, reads NAGVMQNPRHLVRRRGQEARLRCSPMKGHSHVYWYRQLPEEGLKFMVYLQKENIIDESGMPKERFSAEFPKEGPSILRIQQVVRGDSAAYFCASNDLNTGELFFGEGSRLTVL.

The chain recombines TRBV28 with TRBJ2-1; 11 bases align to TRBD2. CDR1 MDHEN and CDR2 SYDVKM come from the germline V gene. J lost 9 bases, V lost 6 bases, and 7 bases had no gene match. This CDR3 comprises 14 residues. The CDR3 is CASRTGTSGIEQFF. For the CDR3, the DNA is TGTGCCAGCAGAACCGGGACTAGCGGTATTGAGCAGTTCTTC.

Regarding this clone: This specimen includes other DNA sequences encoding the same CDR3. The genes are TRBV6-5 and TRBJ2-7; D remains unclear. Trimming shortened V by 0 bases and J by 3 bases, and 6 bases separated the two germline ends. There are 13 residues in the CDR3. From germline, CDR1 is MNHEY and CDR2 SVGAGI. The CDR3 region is CASSYSWGYEQYF. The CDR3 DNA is TGTGCCAGCAGTTACTCCTGGGGCTACGAGCAGTACTTC.

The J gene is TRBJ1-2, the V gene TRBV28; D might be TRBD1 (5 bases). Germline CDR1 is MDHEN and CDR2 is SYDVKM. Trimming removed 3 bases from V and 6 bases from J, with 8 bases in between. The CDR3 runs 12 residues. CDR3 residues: CASSFGGDGYTF. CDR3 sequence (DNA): TGTGCCAGCAGTTTCGGAGGGGATGGCTACACCTTC.

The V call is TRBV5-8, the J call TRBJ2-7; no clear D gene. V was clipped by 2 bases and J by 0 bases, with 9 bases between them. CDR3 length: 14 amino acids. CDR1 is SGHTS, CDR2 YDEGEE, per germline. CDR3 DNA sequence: TGTGCCAGCAGCTTCCAAGAAAGCTCCTACGAGCAGTACTTC. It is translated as CASSFQESSYEQYF. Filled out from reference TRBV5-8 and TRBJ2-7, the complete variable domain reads EAGVTQSPTHLIKTRGQQATLRCSPISGHTSVYWYQQALGLGLQFLLWYDEGEERNRGNFPPRFSGRQFPNYSSELNVNALELEDSALYLCASSFQESSYEQYFGPGTRLTVT.

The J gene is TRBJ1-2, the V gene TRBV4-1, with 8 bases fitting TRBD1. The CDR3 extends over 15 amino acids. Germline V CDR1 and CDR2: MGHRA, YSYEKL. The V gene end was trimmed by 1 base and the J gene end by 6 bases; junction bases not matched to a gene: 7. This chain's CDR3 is CASSQVVRGRDGYTF. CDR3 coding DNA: TGCGCCAGCAGCCAAGTGGTCAGGGGGCGCGATGGCTACACCTTC.

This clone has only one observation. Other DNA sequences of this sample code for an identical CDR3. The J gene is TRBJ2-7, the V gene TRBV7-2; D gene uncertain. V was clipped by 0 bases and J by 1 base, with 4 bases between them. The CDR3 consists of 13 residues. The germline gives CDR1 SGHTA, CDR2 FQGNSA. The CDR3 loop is CASSLAGSYEQYF. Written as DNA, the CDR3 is TGTGCCAGCAGCTTAGCAGGGTCCTACGAGCAGTACTTC.

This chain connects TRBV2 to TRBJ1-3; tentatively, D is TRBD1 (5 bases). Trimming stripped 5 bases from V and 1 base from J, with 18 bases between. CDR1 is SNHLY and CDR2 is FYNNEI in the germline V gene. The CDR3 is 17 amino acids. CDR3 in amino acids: CASSTYRISASGNTIYF. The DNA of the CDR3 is TGTGCCAGCAGTACATACAGGATTAGTGCTTCTGGAAACACCATATATTTT.

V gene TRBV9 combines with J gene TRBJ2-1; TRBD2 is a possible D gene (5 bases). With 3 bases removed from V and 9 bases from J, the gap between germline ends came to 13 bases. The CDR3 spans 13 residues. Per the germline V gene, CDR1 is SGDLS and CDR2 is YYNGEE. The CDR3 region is CASSGPLDSEQFF. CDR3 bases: TGTGCCAGCAGCGGGCCCTTGGACTCTGAGCAGTTCTTC.

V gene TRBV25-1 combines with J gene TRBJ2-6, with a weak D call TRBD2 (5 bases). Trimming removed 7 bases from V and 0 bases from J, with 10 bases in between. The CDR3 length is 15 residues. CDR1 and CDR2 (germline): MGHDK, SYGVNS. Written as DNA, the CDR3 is TGTGCCAGCAACGGGGTCAACTCTGGGGCCAACGTCCTGACTTTC. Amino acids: CASNGVNSGANVLTF.

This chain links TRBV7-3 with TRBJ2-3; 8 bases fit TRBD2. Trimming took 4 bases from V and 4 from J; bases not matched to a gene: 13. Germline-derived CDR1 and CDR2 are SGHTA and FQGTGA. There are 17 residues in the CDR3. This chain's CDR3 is CASSSHAGGLGSDTQYF. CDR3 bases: TGTGCCAGCAGCTCCCACGCCGGGGGACTAGGGTCAGATACGCAGTATTTT.